Following are 31 T cell receptor beta chains from one sample sequenced in a study of blood T cell repertoires in COVID-19. This table comes from immunoSEQ multiplex PCR, and its TCRdb copy is limited to in-frame clones, with some not included. Among about 70,000 clones, 81% were seen once, and the ten largest hold 0.83%. Material: peripheral blood. The receptors come from a woman aged 65 to 85 with acute or convalescent COVID-19.

V gene TRBV18 combines with J gene TRBJ1-1; a weak D match, TRBD1 (6 bases). Germline CDR1 reads KGHSH; CDR2 reads LQKENI. The CDR3 consists of 16 residues. The V and J ends lost 4 bases and 5 bases respectively, with 20 bases between them. The CDR3 is CASSREDSLAGTEAFF. The CDR3 DNA reads as TGTGCCAGCTCACGAGAGGACAGCTTAGCAGGGACTGAAGCTTTCTTT.

The chain has TRBV5-4 and TRBJ2-1; 7 nucleotides align to TRBD2. Looked up from germline, CDR1 is SGHNT and CDR2 is YYREEE (reference sequence). J gave up 7 bases and V 2 bases, and 9 bases lay outside the gene matches. The CDR3 extends over 15 amino acids. In nucleotides, the CDR3 is TGTGCCAGCAGCTTCGGCGGGAGAGGATGGAATGAGCAGTTCTTC. Residues: CASSFGGRGWNEQFF.

The chain combines TRBV7-8 with TRBJ2-5, with 10 bases lining up with TRBD2. CDR3 length equals 16 residues. With V trimmed by 4 bases and J by 0 bases, 5 bases remained unmatched. The V gene's germline CDR1 is SGHVS and CDR2 FQNEAQ. CDR3 sequence (DNA): TGTGCCAGCAGCTCACATAGCGGGGGGTACCAAGAGACCCAGTACTTC. It encodes CASSSHSGGYQETQYF. The whole variable domain, remainder taken from reference TRBV7-8 and TRBJ2-5, is GAGVSQSPRYKVAKRGQDVALRCDPISGHVSLFWYQQALGQGPEFLTYFQNEAQLDKSGLPSDRFFAERPEGSVSTLKIQRTQQEDSAVYLCASSSHSGGYQETQYFGPGTRLLVL.

V gene TRBV5-6 combines with J gene TRBJ1-2; 8 bases match TRBD1. Germline CDR1 reads SGHDT; CDR2 reads YYEEEE. This CDR3 has 14 amino acids. The V gene end was trimmed by 5 bases and the J gene end by 2 bases; junction bases not matched to a gene: 5. CDR3 coding DNA: TGTGCCAGCAGTAAGGACAGGGCCAACTATGGCTACACCTTC. This gives the protein CASSKDRANYGYTF.

CDR3 sequence reads: CASRETSGYPPDTQYF. As DNA, the CDR3 is TGTGCCAGCAGGGAGACTAGCGGGTACCCGCCAGATACGCAGTATTTT. V gene TRBV2 combines with J gene TRBJ2-3; TRBD2 matches at 10 bases. The CDR3 is 16 amino acids. Germline V lookup: CDR1 SNHLY, CDR2 FYNNEI. The V gene end was trimmed by 6 bases and the J gene end by 4 bases; junction bases not matched to a gene: 10.

V gene TRBV6-2 or TRBV6-3 combines with J gene TRBJ1-3; 7 nucleotides agree with TRBD1. The CDR3 runs to 14 residues. V lost 6 bases and J lost 4; bases outside the gene matches: 6. The V gene's germline CDR1 is MNHEY and CDR2 SVGEGT. The CDR3 region is CASSRRGPGNTIYF. In DNA, the CDR3 is TGTGCCAGCAGCCGAAGGGGGCCCGGAAACACCATATATTTT.

The chain recombines TRBV11-2 with TRBJ1-3, with unresolved D. V gave up 4 bases and J gave up 2 bases, with 6 bases separating them. In germline, CDR1 is SGHAT, CDR2 FQNNGV. The CDR3 is 13 residues long. CDR3 sequence reads: CASSYLPGNTIYF. CDR3 sequence (DNA): TGTGCCAGCAGCTACCTACCTGGAAACACCATATATTTT.

The chain employs TRBV19 and TRBJ1-2; D is uncertain. From germline, CDR1 is LNHDA and CDR2 SQIVND (reference sequence). The CDR3 loop spans 16 amino acids. V was pared by 0 bases and J by 5 bases, with 16 bases between. The CDR3: CASSIETAGKRYGYTF. DNA of the CDR3: TGTGCCAGTAGTATAGAAACAGCGGGGAAAAGATATGGCTACACCTTC.

The genes are TRBV5-1 and TRBJ2-3; 10 nucleotides line up with TRBD2. Germline CDR1 reads SGHRS; CDR2 reads YFSETQ. The CDR3 runs 20 residues. J was trimmed by 5 bases and V by 4 bases; bases with no gene match: 22. CDR3 region: CASSVEWRIRASGRVDTQYF. The CDR3 nucleotides are TGCGCCAGCAGCGTTGAATGGCGTATTCGGGCTAGCGGGAGAGTAGATACGCAGTATTTT.

A single count supports this clone. The V and J genes are TRBV5-1 and TRBJ2-1; D uncertain. Germline V gene lookup returns CDR1 SGHRS and CDR2 YFSETQ. The CDR3 covers 13 residues. Between the trimmed V and J ends, which lost 6 bases and 8 bases, there was a span of 15 bases. CDR3 nucleotides: TGCGCCAGCACCTTCGTCCCAAGCGATGAGCAGTTCTTC. This encodes CASTFVPSDEQFF.

The V call is TRBV2, the J call TRBJ2-5, with 7 bases that match TRBD2. The CDR3 spans 14 residues. V was pared by 4 bases and J by 1 base, with 3 bases of the junction left unmatched. Germline V gene sequence: CDR1 SNHLY, CDR2 FYNNEI. The CDR3 DNA sequence: TGTGCCAGCAGTGGCACGGGGGGCCAAGAGACCCAGTACTTC. It specifies CASSGTGGQETQYF.

The chain carries TRBV23-1 and TRBJ2-1; 9 bases line up with TRBD2. TRBV23-1 belongs to the ORF category, with a function that is uncertain. There are 20 residues in the CDR3. Germline trimming cut 10 bases from V and 0 bases from J; bases unmatched to any gene: 22. The CDR3, as DNA: TGCGCCACCCTCCGCCGGCGGAATCCGTCGGGACTAGCCTCCTACAATGAGCAGTTCTTC. Amino acid sequence: CATLRRRNPSGLASYNEQFF.

The chain has TRBV18 and TRBJ2-7; 9 bases map to TRBD1. V shed 3 bases, J shed 4 bases, and the junction held 13 bases outside the gene matches. This CDR3 has 17 amino acids. From germline, CDR1 is KGHSH and CDR2 LQKENI. CDR3 protein: CASSPEAPGTGRYEQYF. Here the CDR3 DNA reads TGTGCCAGCTCACCGGAAGCCCCCGGGACAGGGAGGTACGAGCAGTACTTC.

This clone showed up just once. The V call is TRBV6-5, the J call TRBJ1-6; 8 bases match TRBD1. CDR1 and CDR2 (germline): MNHEY, SVGAGI. Trimming took 7 bases from V and 8 from J; bases not matched to a gene: 4. This CDR3 comprises 13 residues. The CDR3 loop is CASIATGDSPLHF. The CDR3 coding sequence is TGTGCCAGCATCGCGACAGGGGATTCACCCCTCCACTTT.

This clone was counted a few times. The gene calls are TRBV7-2 and TRBJ1-4, with 7 bases that match TRBD1. The trim removed 4 bases at V and 5 bases at J, leaving 4 bases unmatched. This CDR3 has 14 residues. From germline, CDR1 is SGHTA and CDR2 FQGNSA. CDR3 in amino acids: CASSSGTDNEKLFF. CDR3 nucleotides: TGTGCCAGCAGCTCTGGGACAGACAATGAAAAACTGTTTTTT. The entire variable domain, with the rest obtained from reference TRBV7-2 and TRBJ1-4, is as follows: GAGVSQSPSNKVTEKGKDVELRCDPISGHTALYWYRQSLGQGLEFLIYFQGNSAPDKSGLPSDRFSAERTGGSVSTLTIQRTQQEDSAVYLCASSSGTDNEKLFFGSGTQLSVL.

This clone was detected only a few times. V is TRBV24-1 and J is TRBJ2-1, with 10 nucleotides matching TRBD2. Germline V CDR1 and CDR2: KGHDR, SFDVKD. This CDR3 region has 20 residues. J gave up 2 bases and V 0 bases, and 12 bases lay outside the gene matches. This CDR3 is CATSDLALAGRPFTYNEQFF. CDR3 nucleotide sequence: TGTGCCACCAGTGATTTGGCACTAGCGGGACGTCCTTTTACCTACAATGAGCAGTTCTTC.

The sample holds one count of this clone. As DNA, the CDR3 is TGTGCCAGCAGCTTGGCGGCCAGGGAAAAAGAGACCCAGTACTTC. This translates into CASSLAAREKETQYF. The chain employs TRBV5-4 and TRBJ2-5, with D possibly being TRBD1 (5 bases). Trimming took 0 bases from V and 3 from J, leaving 12 bases between them. The V gene's germline CDR1 is SGHNT and CDR2 YYREEE (reference sequence). The CDR3 is made up of 15 amino acids.

The V and J genes are TRBV4-3 and TRBJ2-1; D remains unclear. Germline V gives CDR1 LGHNA, CDR2 YSLEER. V was trimmed by 0 bases and J by 4 bases, leaving 7 bases between them. The CDR3 consists of 14 residues. The CDR3: CASSQEGAYNEQFF. As DNA, the CDR3 is TGCGCCAGCAGCCAAGAAGGAGCGTACAATGAGCAGTTCTTC.

The chain recombines TRBV4-2 with TRBJ2-1; 10 bases agree with TRBD2. The CDR3 loop spans 17 amino acids. V gave up 0 bases and J gave up 6 bases; unmatched junction bases: 8. Germline V gives CDR1 LGHNA, CDR2 YNFKEQ. The CDR3 DNA sequence: TGTGCCAGCAGCCAAGAGCTAAGCGGGAGGGCCTTCAATGAGCAGTTCTTC. It specifies CASSQELSGRAFNEQFF.

The table lists this clone with a few counts. The rearrangement links TRBV4-3 to TRBJ1-4; D gene unclear. V was trimmed by 6 bases and J by 8 bases, leaving 13 bases between them. This CDR3 region has 13 residues. Germline assignment: CDR1 LGHNA and CDR2 YSLEER. The CDR3 nucleotides are TGCGCCAGCAGTCCTGCTCCGGGGGAAAAACTGTTTTTT. Encoded protein: CASSPAPGEKLFF.

The chain has TRBV5-1 and TRBJ2-7; 13 positions agree with TRBD2. After removal of 3 bases from V and 7 bases from J, the junction contained 7 bases not matched to a gene. This CDR3 contains 15 residues. CDR1 is SGHRS, CDR2 YFSETQ, per germline. CDR3 sequence reads: CASSSGTSGTLEQYF. CDR3 nucleotides: TGCGCCAGCAGCTCCGGGACTAGCGGGACCCTTGAGCAGTACTTC.

The rearrangement links TRBV3-1 (or the pseudogene TRBV3-2) to TRBJ2-6, with a weak D call TRBD2 (5 bases). Germline CDR1 reads LGHDT; CDR2 reads YNNKEL (reference sequence). The CDR3 consists of 18 residues. V lost 2 bases and J lost 2, with 16 bases in between. CDR3 protein: CASSQRDVRLTGANVLTF. CDR3 bases: TGTGCCAGCAGCCAACGGGATGTAAGGCTTACTGGGGCCAACGTCCTGACTTTC.

V is TRBV9 and J is TRBJ1-5; the D gene is possibly TRBD1 (6 bases). The CDR3 is 15 amino acids. The germline CDR1 and CDR2 sequences are SGDLS and YYNGEE. Between the trimmed V and J ends, which lost 0 bases and 7 bases, there was a span of 14 bases. DNA of the CDR3: TGTGCCAGCAGCGTAGGGGGGGGCAGCGGCCAGCCCCAGCATTTT. Protein product: CASSVGGGSGQPQHF.

The chain recombines TRBV15 with TRBJ2-3, with D tentatively TRBD2 (6 bases). Germline V gene lookup returns CDR1 LNHNV and CDR2 YYDKDF (reference sequence). The CDR3 covers 15 residues. V shed 0 bases and J shed 4 bases, with 11 bases lying between them. CDR3 bases: TGTGCCACCAGCAGAGAGAGACTAGAGGCAGATACGCAGTATTTT. This gives the protein CATSRERLEADTQYF. Using reference TRBV15 and TRBJ2-3 for the parts outside the CDR3, the full variable domain is DAMVIQNPRYQVTQFGKPVTLSCSQTLNHNVMYWYQQKSSQAPKLLFHYYDKDFNNEADTPDNFQSRRPNTSFCFLDIRSPGLGDTAMYLCATSRERLEADTQYFGPGTRLTVL.

The gene calls are TRBV4-3 and TRBJ1-2; D remains unclear. Germline V lookup: CDR1 LGHNA, CDR2 YSLEER. Trimming stripped 0 bases from V and 2 bases from J, with 7 bases between. The length of the CDR3 is 14 residues. The CDR3 loop reads CASSQESRNYGYTF. Here the CDR3 DNA reads TGCGCCAGCAGCCAAGAATCGCGGAACTATGGCTACACCTTC.

This chain connects TRBV27 to TRBJ1-6; D might be TRBD1 (5 bases). The CDR3 spans 14 residues. Germline assignment: CDR1 MNHEY and CDR2 SMNVEV (reference sequence). Trimming removed 2 bases at V and 6 bases at J, with 8 bases between. This CDR3 is CASSLKTVNSPLHF. The CDR3 DNA sequence: TGTGCCAGCAGTTTAAAGACAGTTAATTCACCCCTCCACTTT.

This chain links TRBV30 with TRBJ2-7, with 7 bases identical to TRBD2. In germline, CDR1 is GTSNPN, CDR2 SVGIG (reference sequence). The CDR3 length is 13 residues. The J segment lost 3 bases and the V segment lost 0 bases, leaving 2 bases of the junction unmatched. In nucleotides, the CDR3 is TGTGCCTGGAGTGTGGGAGGGGACTACGAGCAGTACTTC. Its translation is CAWSVGGDYEQYF.

This chain joins TRBV19 and TRBJ2-1; TRBD1 agrees at 10 bases. The CDR3 contains 15 residues. The germline CDR1 and CDR2 sequences are LNHDA and SQIVND (reference sequence). Trimming took 5 bases from V and 3 from J; bases not matched to a gene: 4. The CDR3 sequence is CASSLTGGLYNEQFF. CDR3 DNA: TGTGCCAGTAGTCTGACAGGGGGCCTCTACAATGAGCAGTTCTTC.

The chain recombines TRBV5-1 with TRBJ2-5; 8 nucleotides line up with TRBD1. V lost 5 bases and J lost 4; bases outside the gene matches: 7. Germline V gene sequence: CDR1 SGHRS, CDR2 YFSETQ. The CDR3 is 14 residues long. The CDR3 DNA reads as TGCGCCAGCAGGGACAGGGCGATAGGAGAGACCCAGTACTTC. This sequence encodes CASRDRAIGETQYF.

This clone was detected only once. The chain is built from TRBV5-1 and TRBJ1-1; maybe TRBD1 (5 bases). Between the trimmed V and J ends, which lost 3 bases and 1 base, there was a span of 7 bases. The CDR3 consists of 13 residues. Germline assignment: CDR1 SGHRS and CDR2 YFSETQ. CDR3 coding DNA: TGCGCCAGCAGCTGGGGCGGGAACACTGAAGCTTTCTTT. This encodes CASSWGGNTEAFF.

This chain uses TRBV3-1 (or the pseudogene TRBV3-2) with TRBJ1-1; 10 positions agree with TRBD1. CDR3 length: 15 residues. J was trimmed by 1 base and V by 4 bases; bases with no gene match: 3. The germline gives CDR1 LGHDT, CDR2 YNNKEL (reference sequence). The CDR3 loop is CASSRRDRGNTEAFF. The CDR3 region has the DNA TGTGCCAGCAGCCGGAGGGACAGGGGGAACACTGAAGCTTTCTTT.